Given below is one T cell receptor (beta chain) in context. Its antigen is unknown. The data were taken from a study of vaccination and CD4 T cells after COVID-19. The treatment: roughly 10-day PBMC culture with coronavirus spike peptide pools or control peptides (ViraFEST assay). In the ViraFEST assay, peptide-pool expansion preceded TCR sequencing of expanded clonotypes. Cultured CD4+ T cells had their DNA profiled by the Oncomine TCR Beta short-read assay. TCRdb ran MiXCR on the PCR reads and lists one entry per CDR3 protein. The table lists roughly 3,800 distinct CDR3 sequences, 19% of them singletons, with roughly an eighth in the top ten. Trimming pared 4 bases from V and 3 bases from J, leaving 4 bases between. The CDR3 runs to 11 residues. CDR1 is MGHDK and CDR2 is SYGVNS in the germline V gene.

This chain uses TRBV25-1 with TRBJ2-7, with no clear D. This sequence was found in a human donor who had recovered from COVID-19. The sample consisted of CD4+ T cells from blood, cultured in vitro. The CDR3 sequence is CASSGYYEQYF. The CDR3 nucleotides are TGTGCCAGCAGTGGGTACTACGAGCAGTACTTC.